The 9 T cell receptor beta chains reported below all come from one sample, sequenced in a study of blood T cells in healthy people across ages. Primed by a sample-barcoded 5' primer and a J-beta primer mix, a second PCR proceeded for roughly 7 to 12 cycles. TCRdb called the 5' RACE reads again in MiXCR, with one record for every CDR3 protein. In the table there are over 1,500,000 distinct CDR3 sequences, about two fifths of which are singletons. Sequencing was performed on blood. All receptors derive from a human donor in good health.

The chain employs TRBV5-1 and TRBJ2-1; 7 bases are shared with TRBD2. From germline, CDR1 is SGHRS and CDR2 YFSETQ. Germline trimming cut 3 bases from V and 4 bases from J; bases unmatched to any gene: 4. This CDR3 has 14 amino acids. The chain's CDR3 is CASSSRLAYNEQFF. DNA for the CDR3: TGCGCCAGCAGCTCCAGACTAGCTTACAATGAGCAGTTCTTC.

V gene TRBV7-2 combines with J gene TRBJ1-2, with D hard to call. Germline-derived CDR1 and CDR2 are SGHTA and FQGNSA. The V end was cut by 4 bases, the J end by 4 bases, with 13 bases between. The CDR3 is 14 amino acids. In nucleotides, the CDR3 is TGTGCCAGCAGCTCAACCCCCGTACGCTATGGCTACACCTTC. Its translation: CASSSTPVRYGYTF.

This sequence joins TRBV20-1 and TRBJ2-1, with no clear D. Germline lookup yields CDR1 DFQATT and CDR2 SNEGSKA (reference sequence). The CDR3 has 14 residues. The V end lost 6 bases, the J end lost 0 bases, and 12 bases lay between the germline ends. The CDR3 loop reads CSAPPPYSYNEQFF. The DNA for the CDR3 is TGCAGTGCCCCTCCGCCATACTCCTACAATGAGCAGTTCTTC.

Comment on this clonotype: Since a much larger clone is just one base distant, this may be a read error. The V gene is TRBV28, the J gene TRBJ2-7, with D hard to call. CDR1 MDHEN and CDR2 SYDVKM come from the germline V gene. This CDR3 spans 13 amino acids. This chain's CDR3 is CASRWTESYGQYF. For the CDR3, the DNA is TGTGCCAGCAGGTGGACGGAGTCCTACGGGCAGTACTTC.

This clonotype was observed a handful of times. CDR3 sequence: CASSPRTGRGTEAFF. CDR3 in DNA: TGTGCCAGCAGTCCCAGGACAGGGAGAGGCACTGAAGCTTTCTTT. V is TRBV28 and J is TRBJ1-1, with TRBD1 matching 8 bases. This CDR3 has 15 residues. V dropped 5 bases and J dropped 4; count of bases not matched to a gene: 9. Germline values: CDR1 MDHEN, CDR2 SYDVKM.

This clonotype appeared a few times. This rearrangement joins TRBV10-3 to TRBJ2-5; 9 positions match TRBD1. The CDR3 is 14 amino acids. From germline, CDR1 is ENHRY and CDR2 SYGVKD. V lost 10 bases to trimming and J lost 3 bases; unmatched junction nucleotides: 9. The CDR3 sequence is CATSRDRDKETQYF. CDR3 DNA: TGTGCCACCAGCCGGGACAGGGATAAAGAGACCCAGTACTTC.

This clonotype was counted between two and nine times. One end of the junction is discordant with germline, which a read error may explain. The V and J genes are TRBV28 and TRBJ2-5; D uncertain. CDR3 length: 13 amino acids. Germline V gives CDR1 MDHEN, CDR2 SYDVKM. The CDR3 here is CACSRSGQETQYF. The DNA for the CDR3 is TGTGCCTGCAGTCGATCGGGCCAAGAGACCCAGTACTTC.

This clonotype was seen a handful of times. The chain recombines TRBV6-2 or TRBV6-3 with TRBJ2-5; the D gene is possibly TRBD1 (6 bases). V shed 2 bases and J shed 5 bases, with 12 bases lying between them. The CDR3 is made up of 14 amino acids. CDR1 is MNHEY and CDR2 is SVGEGT in the germline V gene. The chain's CDR3 is CASSYRTGLETQYF. CDR3 nucleotides: TGTGCCAGCAGTTACCGAACAGGGCTCGAGACCCAGTACTTC.

This clonotype occurred a few times. The chain recombines TRBV20-1 with TRBJ1-1; a weak D match, TRBD1 (6 bases). The ends were cut back, 4 bases at V and 1 base at J, with 10 bases in the middle. Germline V gene sequence: CDR1 DFQATT, CDR2 SNEGSKA (reference sequence). The CDR3 sequence is 13 residues long. The CDR3: CSATWTANTEAFF. The CDR3 coding sequence is TGCAGTGCTACATGGACAGCGAACACTGAAGCTTTCTTT.